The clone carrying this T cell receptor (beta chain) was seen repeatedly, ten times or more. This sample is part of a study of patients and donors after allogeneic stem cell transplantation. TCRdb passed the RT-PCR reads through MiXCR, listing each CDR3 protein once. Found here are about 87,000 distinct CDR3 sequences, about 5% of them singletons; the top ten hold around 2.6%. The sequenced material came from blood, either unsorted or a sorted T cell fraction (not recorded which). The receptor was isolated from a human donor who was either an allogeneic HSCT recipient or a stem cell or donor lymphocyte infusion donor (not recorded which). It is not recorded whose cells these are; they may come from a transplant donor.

The CDR3 reads CASSPGGTNEKLFF. The CDR3 coding sequence is TGTGCCAGCTCACCAGGGGGAACTAATGAAAAACTGTTTTTT. This rearrangement joins TRBV18 to TRBJ1-4; TRBD1 is a possible D gene (5 bases). V lost 2 bases and J lost 1, with 5 bases in between. This CDR3 has 14 residues. Germline V gene lookup returns CDR1 KGHSH and CDR2 LQKENI.